The T cell receptor (beta chain) under discussion was sequenced for a study of T-cell memory formation after mild COVID-19. Study-wide points: Contracting clones from day 15 to 85 had balanced CD4/CD8; later expanders favoured CD4+. CD8+ contracting clones occupied EMRA, while CD4+ ones occupied mainly CM and EM.

Deletions cut 6 bases from V and 2 bases from J, with 11 bases between. This CDR3 comprises 14 residues. This clonotype was picked up a small number of times. Its antigen is unidentified. TCRdb ran MiXCR on the 5' RACE reads and lists one entry per CDR3 protein. The sample yields around 110,000 distinct CDR3 sequences, about 18% seen once. The receptor was derived from an adult woman who had mild COVID-19 (a few samples of this study predate the infection). Cell type and time point are not known. The chain joins TRBV12-3 or TRBV12-4 to TRBJ2-1; tentative D call: TRBD2 (6 bases). Input material: PBMCs or a T cell subset sorted from them (not recorded which). The CDR3: CASSLTSAYNEQFF. CDR3 sequence (DNA): TGTGCCAGCAGCTTGACTAGTGCCTACAATGAGCAGTTCTTC.